Listed below are T cell receptor beta chains from one sample, sequenced in a study of Ad26.COV2.S vaccination and SARS-CoV-2 variants. The repertoire was sequenced with immunoSEQ multiplex PCR; TCRdb's copy has only in-frame clones and lacks some. The sample holds hundreds of thousands of clones, roughly 89% seen once. Material: peripheral blood, obtained in a trial of Ad26.COV2.S vaccine versus placebo. The receptors here all came from a person between 18 and 65 years old who received the Ad26.COV2.S COVID-19 vaccine or a placebo. The CDR3 runs from the conserved cysteine through the conserved F or W. A D gene is named only where the DNA matches it firmly. Only part of the rows carry a size: once, few, many, or a class if the clone is expanded.

j_call	clone_size	d_call	v_call	cdr3_nt	cdr3_aa
TRBJ2-3	once	.	TRBV18	TGTGCCAGCACACGAAGCCTCACAGATACGCAGTATTTT	CASTRSLTDTQYF
TRBJ1-2	.	.	TRBV4-3	TGCGCCAGCAGCCAAGATCGTCCCCCCTATGGCTACACCTTC	CASSQDRPPYGYTF
TRBJ1-2	.	.	TRBV29-1	TGCAGCGTTGAAGATCGAGGGCCCCTATTC	CSVEDRGPLF
TRBJ2-7	.	TRBD1	TRBV6-5	TGTGCCAGCAAACCGGGACAGGGGATCTACGAGCAGTACTTC	CASKPGQGIYEQYF
TRBJ2-7	.	TRBD1	TRBV3-1/TRBV3-2	TGTGCCAGCAGCCCGTATCCGCGCTGGACAGGAACCTACGAGCAGTACTTC	CASSPYPRWTGTYEQYF
TRBJ2-5	.	TRBD2	TRBV4-2	TGTGCCAGCAGCCCTAGGACTAGCGCCCAAGAGACCCAGTACTTC	CASSPRTSAQETQYF
TRBJ1-2	.	TRBD1	TRBV6-5	TGTGCCAGCAGTTTAACAGGGGGCTATGGCTACACCTTC	CASSLTGGYGYTF
TRBJ2-5	.	TRBD2	TRBV5-1	TGCGCCAGCAGCTTGGTCCCGCTGGGGGGGGAGACCCAGTACTTC	CASSLVPLGGETQYF
TRBJ2-2	.	.	TRBV5-1	TGCGCCAGCAGCTTGGTGGGCACCACGAACACCGGGGAGCTGTTTTTT	CASSLVGTTNTGELFF
TRBJ2-2	.	.	TRBV5-1	TGCGCCAGCAGCTTGTCGGTCCAGAACACCGGGGAGCTGTTTTTT	CASSLSVQNTGELFF
TRBJ2-7	.	.	TRBV19	TGTGCCAGTAGTATAGTTGGACGGACCTACGAGCAGTACTTC	CASSIVGRTYEQYF
TRBJ1-1	.	.	TRBV7-8	TGTGCCAGCAGCTTATTTAGTGGGACTGAAGCTTTCTTT	CASSLFSGTEAFF
TRBJ2-7	.	TRBD1	TRBV18	TGTGCCAGCTCACCTCTTCAGGGACAGGGCAACGAGCAGTACTTC	CASSPLQGQGNEQYF
TRBJ2-2	.	.	TRBV5-4	TGTGCCAGCAGCTCGGGGGGCGCGAACACCGGGGAGCTGTTTTTT	CASSSGGANTGELFF
TRBJ1-1	few	.	TRBV6-5	TGTGCCAGCAGTTACTCATGGGGCACTGAAGCTTTCTTT	CASSYSWGTEAFF
TRBJ1-4	.	.	TRBV19	TGTGCCAGTAGTACACAAAACACAGGGGAAAAACTGTTTTTT	CASSTQNTGEKLFF
TRBJ1-5	few	.	TRBV4-1	TGCGCCAGCAGCCAGGGGAGGGGCCAGCCCCAGCATTTT	CASSQGRGQPQHF